This TCR beta chain came from a study of cytomegalovirus exposure and HLA in healthy donors. PCR primers comprised 60 Vbeta and 13 Jbeta primers. Some clones are missing from TCRdb's copy, which holds only in-frame ones; the method was immunoSEQ multiplex PCR. Here the sample spans about 160,000 clones, under 90% being singletons. Input material: PBMCs. The sequence derives from a man younger than 35 in good health and CMV-seronegative.

The CDR3 sequence: CASTEGRYEQYF. Here the CDR3 DNA reads TGTGCCAGCACCGAGGGCCGCTACGAGCAGTACTTC. The chain has TRBV16 and TRBJ2-7; perhaps TRBD2 as D (5 bases). The V gene's germline CDR1 is KGHSY and CDR2 FQNENV. Deletions cut 7 bases from V and 3 bases from J, with 10 bases between. The CDR3 loop spans 12 amino acids.